Sequencing of this T cell receptor (beta chain) was carried out in a study of technical replicates of blood from a handful of donors. Looked up from germline, CDR1 is SEHNR and CDR2 is FQNEAQ (reference sequence). The CDR3 sequence is 15 residues long. V shed 4 bases, J shed 6 bases, and the junction held 10 bases outside the gene matches. Profiling relied on immunoSEQ multiplex PCR, and the TCRdb table lists in-frame clones only, not all of them. The table records 87,000 or so clones, 85% to 95% of them present only once. Sequencing was carried out using T cells isolated from PBMCs. This chain links TRBV7-9 with TRBJ1-2; 8 nucleotides align to TRBD1. This clonotype was obtained from a human donor in good health. This chain's CDR3 is CASSSSDRGGHGYTF. The CDR3 DNA is TGTGCCAGCAGCTCGTCCGACAGGGGCGGGCATGGCTACACCTTC.